The clone carrying this TCR beta chain has more than one count but fewer than ten. Its matching antigen is unknown. This specimen comes from a study of cytomegalovirus exposure and HLA in healthy donors. Whole-study results and caveats: Several of the most significant clusters appeared, in a later analysis, to be linked to common viral pathogens. Among the CMV-associated chains, a few were confirmed in vitro as specific for CMV antigens. Accurate HLA-A and HLA-B prediction from TCR beta sequences was reported for most subjects.

The CDR3 spans 14 residues. CDR1 and CDR2 from the germline V gene are MNHEY and SMNVEV (reference sequence). The J segment lost 3 bases and the V segment lost 5 bases, leaving 4 bases of the junction unmatched. A multiplex PCR was run with 60 Vbeta primers and 13 Jbeta primers. The table came from immunoSEQ multiplex PCR; TCRdb's copy has only in-frame clones and leaves some out. The sample includes 200,000 or so clones, roughly 74% of them seen just once. Material: PBMCs. This sequence originates from a woman under 40 in good health and CMV-seropositive. V gene TRBV27 combines with J gene TRBJ1-5; TRBD1 agrees at 7 bases. The CDR3 here is CASSIGQVNQPQHF. In DNA, the CDR3 is TGTGCCAGCAGTATCGGACAGGTCAATCAGCCCCAGCATTTT.